This T cell receptor beta chain derives from a study of blood T cell repertoires in COVID-19. The overall study: Samples taken during acute and convalescent COVID-19 were collected in the United States, Italy and Spain. Sample material is recorded as cDNA or gDNA derived from T cells, B-cell-depleted T cells, or PBMCs.

Methods used by the authors: The authors estimated nucleated cell counts from reference gene primer amplification. The assay was immunoSEQ multiplex PCR, and TCRdb's table has in-frame clones only and misses some. V, J and clone size are taken as reported in that table, and D and trimming were inferred from the DNA itself. The data hold roughly 250,000 clones, with 70% to 90% observed a single time. Seattle participants joined during active infection and were tracked over time. The sample comprised peripheral blood. This clonotype was obtained from a woman between 25 and 40 years old with COVID-19, enrolled during active disease.

The CDR3 nucleotides read TGTGCCAGTAGAAGGGGGTTCCTGAACTATGGCTACACCTTC. Protein sequence: CASRRGFLNYGYTF. V and J are TRBV19 and TRBJ1-2; D perhaps matches TRBD1 (6 bases). The CDR3 totals 14 residues. V was pared by 6 bases and J by 2 bases, with 13 bases between. Germline values: CDR1 LNHDA, CDR2 SQIVND (reference sequence).